This T cell receptor beta chain came from a study of blood T cell repertoires in COVID-19. About the research overall: The samples span acute and convalescent COVID-19 from the United States, Italy and Spain. T cells, B-cell-depleted T cells, or PBMCs supplied cDNA or gDNA.

The authors' processing: Estimated nucleated cell counts came from reference gene primer amplification. Data came from immunoSEQ multiplex PCR; TCRdb stores just in-frame clones and leaves some out. That table is the source of V, J and clone size, and D and trimming were worked out from the DNA. Here the sample spans fewer than 300,000 clones, 82% being singletons. Per germline, CDR1 SGHDT and CDR2 YYEEEE. V trimming: 0 bases; J trimming: 8 bases; junction bases outside the gene matches: 6. The CDR3 is 15 residues long. This TCR derives from a young woman with acute or convalescent COVID-19. Input material: peripheral blood. The V and J genes are TRBV5-6 and TRBJ2-1, with 9 bases matching TRBD2. The CDR3 sequence is CASSLVLAGIDEQFF. In nucleotides, the CDR3 is TGTGCCAGCAGCTTGGTGCTAGCGGGAATCGATGAGCAGTTCTTC.